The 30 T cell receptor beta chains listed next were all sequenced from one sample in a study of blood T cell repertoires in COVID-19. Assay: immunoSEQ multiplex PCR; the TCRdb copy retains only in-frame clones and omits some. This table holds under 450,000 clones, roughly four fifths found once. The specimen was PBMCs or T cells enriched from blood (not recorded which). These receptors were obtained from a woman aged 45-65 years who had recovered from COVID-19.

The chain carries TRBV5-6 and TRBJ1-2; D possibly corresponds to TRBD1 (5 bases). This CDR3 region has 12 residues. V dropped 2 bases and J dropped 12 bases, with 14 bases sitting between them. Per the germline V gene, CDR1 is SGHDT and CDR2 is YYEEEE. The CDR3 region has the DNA TGTGCCAGCAGCTTTTCCTCGGGGGGTCACACCTTC. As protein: CASSFSSGGHTF.

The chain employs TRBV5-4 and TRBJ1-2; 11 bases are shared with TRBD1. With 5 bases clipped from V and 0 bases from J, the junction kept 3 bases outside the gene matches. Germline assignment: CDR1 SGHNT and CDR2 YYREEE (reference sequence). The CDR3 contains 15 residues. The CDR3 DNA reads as TGTGCCAGCAGGTCGGGACAGGGGGCTAACTATGGCTACACCTTC. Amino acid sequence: CASRSGQGANYGYTF.

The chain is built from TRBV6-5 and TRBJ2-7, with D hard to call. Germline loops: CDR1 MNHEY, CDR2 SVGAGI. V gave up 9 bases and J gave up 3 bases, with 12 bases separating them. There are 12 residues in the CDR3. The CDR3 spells CASSTLGYEQYF. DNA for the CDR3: TGTGCCAGTTCGACTCTGGGCTACGAGCAGTACTTC.

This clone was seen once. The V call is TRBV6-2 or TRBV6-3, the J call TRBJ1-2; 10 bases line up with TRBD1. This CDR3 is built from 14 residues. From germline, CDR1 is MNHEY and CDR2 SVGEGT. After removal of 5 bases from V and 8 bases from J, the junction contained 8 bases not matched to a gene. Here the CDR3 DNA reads TGTGCCAGCAGTCCGACAGGGGGCGCCGGAGGCTACACCTTC. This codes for CASSPTGGAGGYTF.

The CDR3 coding sequence is TGTGCCAGCTCACCCCGGGACAGCCGGGGGAACACTGAAGCTTTCTTT. It encodes CASSPRDSRGNTEAFF. The V and J genes are TRBV18 and TRBJ1-1; 7 positions match TRBD1. The V and J ends lost 3 bases and 1 base, in that order; junction bases with no gene match: 8. Germline V gene data show CDR1 as KGHSH and CDR2 as LQKENI. There are 16 residues in the CDR3.

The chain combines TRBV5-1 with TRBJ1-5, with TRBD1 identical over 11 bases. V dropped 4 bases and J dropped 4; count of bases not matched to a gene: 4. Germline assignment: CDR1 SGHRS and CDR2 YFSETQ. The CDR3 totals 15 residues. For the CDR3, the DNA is TGCGCCAGCAGCCCGGGGACAGGGGGTAATCAGCCCCAGCATTTT. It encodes CASSPGTGGNQPQHF. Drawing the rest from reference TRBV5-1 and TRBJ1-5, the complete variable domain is KAGVTQTPRYLIKTRGQQVTLSCSPISGHRSVSWYQQTPGQGLQFLFEYFSETQRNKGNFPGRFSGRQFSNSRSEMNVSTLELGDSALYLCASSPGTGGNQPQHFGDGTRLSIL.

CDR3 amino acids: CASNSAGSNYGYTF. The CDR3 nucleotides are TGTGCCAGCAACTCGGCGGGTTCTAACTATGGCTACACCTTC. The chain has TRBV2 and TRBJ1-2; D is uncertain. This CDR3 has 14 residues. The germline V gene has CDR1 SNHLY and CDR2 FYNNEI. The germline V and J ends were trimmed by 7 bases and 0 bases, with 12 bases remaining between them. Variable domain in full (rest from reference TRBV2 and TRBJ1-2): EPEVTQTPSHQVTQMGQEVILRCVPISNHLYFYWYRQILGQKVEFLVSFYNNEISEKSEIFDDQFSVERPDGSNFTLKIRSTKLEDSAMYFCASNSAGSNYGYTFGSGTRLTVV.

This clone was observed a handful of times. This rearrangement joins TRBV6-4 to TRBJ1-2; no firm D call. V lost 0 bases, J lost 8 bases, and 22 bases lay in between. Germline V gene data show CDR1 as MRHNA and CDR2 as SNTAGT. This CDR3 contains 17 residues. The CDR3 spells CASSDSSPGTGLWGYTF. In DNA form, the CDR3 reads TGTGCCAGCAGTGACTCCTCGCCGGGAACTGGGTTATGGGGCTACACCTTC.

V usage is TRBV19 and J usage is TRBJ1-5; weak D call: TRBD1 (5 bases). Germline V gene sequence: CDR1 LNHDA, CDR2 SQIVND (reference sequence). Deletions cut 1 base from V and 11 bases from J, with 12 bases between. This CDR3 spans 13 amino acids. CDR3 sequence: CASSIAGFEAQHF. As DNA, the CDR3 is TGTGCCAGTAGTATAGCAGGGTTCGAAGCCCAGCATTTT.

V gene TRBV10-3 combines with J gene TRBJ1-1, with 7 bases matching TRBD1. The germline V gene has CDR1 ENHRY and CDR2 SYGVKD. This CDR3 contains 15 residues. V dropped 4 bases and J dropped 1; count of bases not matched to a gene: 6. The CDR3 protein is CAISGATGTNTEAFF. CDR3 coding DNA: TGTGCCATCAGTGGAGCGACAGGGACGAACACTGAAGCTTTCTTT.

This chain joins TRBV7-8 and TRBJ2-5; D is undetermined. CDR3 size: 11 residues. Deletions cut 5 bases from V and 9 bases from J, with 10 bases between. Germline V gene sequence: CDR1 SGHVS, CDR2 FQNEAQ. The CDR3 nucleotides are TGTGCCAGCAGCCTCCCTAGGCCCCAGTACTTC. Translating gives CASSLPRPQYF.

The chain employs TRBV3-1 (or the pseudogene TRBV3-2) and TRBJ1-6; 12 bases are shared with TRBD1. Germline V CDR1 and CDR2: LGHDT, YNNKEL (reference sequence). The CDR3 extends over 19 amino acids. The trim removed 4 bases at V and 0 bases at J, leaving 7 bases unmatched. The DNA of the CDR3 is TGTGCCAGCAGCCCCGGGACAGGGGGCAGGGGCTCCTATAATTCACCCCTCCACTTT. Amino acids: CASSPGTGGRGSYNSPLHF.

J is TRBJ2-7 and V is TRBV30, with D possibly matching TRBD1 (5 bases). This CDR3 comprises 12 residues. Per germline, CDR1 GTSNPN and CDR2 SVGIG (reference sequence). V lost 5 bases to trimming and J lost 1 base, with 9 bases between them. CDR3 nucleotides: TGTGCCTGGGAAACAGGATCCTACGAGCAGTACTTC. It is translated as CAWETGSYEQYF.

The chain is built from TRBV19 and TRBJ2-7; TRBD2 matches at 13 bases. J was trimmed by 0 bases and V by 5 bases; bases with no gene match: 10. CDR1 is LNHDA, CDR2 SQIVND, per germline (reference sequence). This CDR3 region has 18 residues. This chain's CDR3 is CASSPGTSGNTNSYEQYF. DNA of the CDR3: TGTGCCAGTAGTCCGGGGACTAGCGGGAACACGAACTCCTACGAGCAGTACTTC.

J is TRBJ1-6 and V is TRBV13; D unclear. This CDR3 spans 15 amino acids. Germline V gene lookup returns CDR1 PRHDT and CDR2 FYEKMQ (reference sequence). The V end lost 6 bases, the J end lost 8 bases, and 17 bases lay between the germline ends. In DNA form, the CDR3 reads TGTGCCAGCAGTATTAGACTGGGAGGTTATTCACCCCTCCACTTT. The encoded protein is CASSIRLGGYSPLHF. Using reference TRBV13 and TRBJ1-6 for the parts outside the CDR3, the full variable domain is AAGVIQSPRHLIKEKRETATLKCYPIPRHDTVYWYQQGPGQDPQFLISFYEKMQSDKGSIPDRFSAQQFSDYHSELNMSSLELGDSALYFCASSIRLGGYSPLHFGNGTRLTVT.

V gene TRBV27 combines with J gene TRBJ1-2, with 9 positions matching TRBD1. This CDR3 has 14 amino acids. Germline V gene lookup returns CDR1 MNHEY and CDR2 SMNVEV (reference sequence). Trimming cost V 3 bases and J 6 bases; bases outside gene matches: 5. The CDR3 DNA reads TGTGCCAGCAGTTTTGGACAGGGGATGGATGGCTACACCTTC. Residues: CASSFGQGMDGYTF.

The CDR3 DNA sequence: TGTGCCAGCAGCCAAGTCGGCGGGGGGCCCACAGATACGCAGTATTTT. Translating it yields CASSQVGGGPTDTQYF. The chain couples TRBV14 to TRBJ2-3, with 8 positions matching TRBD2. Germline CDR1 is SGHDN and CDR2 is FVKESK. This CDR3 has 16 amino acids. V lost 1 base and J lost 2; bases outside the gene matches: 5. Drawing the rest from reference TRBV14 and TRBJ2-3, the complete variable domain is EAGVTQFPSHSVIEKGQTVTLRCDPISGHDNLYWYRRVMGKEIKFLLHFVKESKQDESGMPNNRFLAERTGGTYSTLKVQPAELEDSGVYFCASSQVGGGPTDTQYFGPGTRLTVL.

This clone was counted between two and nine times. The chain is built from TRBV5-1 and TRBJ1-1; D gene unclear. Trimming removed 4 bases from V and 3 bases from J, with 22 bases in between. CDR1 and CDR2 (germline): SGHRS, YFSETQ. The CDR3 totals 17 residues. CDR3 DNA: TGCGCCAGCAGCCCCCCCGGCATTTTGTCAGGTGACACTGAAGCTTTCTTT. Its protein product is CASSPPGILSGDTEAFF.

The CDR3 protein is CASSTRQARSGANVLTF. For the CDR3, the DNA is TGTGCCAGTAGTACTCGGCAGGCTCGCTCTGGGGCCAACGTCCTGACTTTC. The chain carries TRBV19 and TRBJ2-6, with unresolved D. Germline assignment: CDR1 LNHDA and CDR2 SQIVND (reference sequence). The V and J ends lost 4 bases and 0 bases respectively, with 13 bases between them. This CDR3 is built from 17 residues.

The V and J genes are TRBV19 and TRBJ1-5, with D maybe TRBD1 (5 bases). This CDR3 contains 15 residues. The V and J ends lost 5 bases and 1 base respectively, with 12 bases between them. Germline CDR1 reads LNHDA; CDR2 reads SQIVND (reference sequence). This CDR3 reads CASSPLTASNQPQHF. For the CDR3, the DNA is TGTGCCAGTAGTCCCCTGACAGCGAGCAATCAGCCCCAGCATTTT.

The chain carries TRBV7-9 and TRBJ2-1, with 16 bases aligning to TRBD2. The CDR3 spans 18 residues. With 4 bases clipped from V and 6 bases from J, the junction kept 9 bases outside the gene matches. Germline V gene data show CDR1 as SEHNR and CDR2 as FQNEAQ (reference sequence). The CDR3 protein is CASSSPGLAGGSSNEQFF. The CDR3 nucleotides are TGTGCCAGCAGCTCGCCGGGACTAGCGGGAGGGTCGTCCAATGAGCAGTTCTTC.

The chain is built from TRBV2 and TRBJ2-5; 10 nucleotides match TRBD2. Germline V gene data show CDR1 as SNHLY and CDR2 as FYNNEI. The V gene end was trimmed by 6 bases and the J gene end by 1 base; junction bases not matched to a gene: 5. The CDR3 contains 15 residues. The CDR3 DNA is TGTGCCAGCAGGCCCACTAGCGGGACCCAAGAGACCCAGTACTTC. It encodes CASRPTSGTQETQYF.

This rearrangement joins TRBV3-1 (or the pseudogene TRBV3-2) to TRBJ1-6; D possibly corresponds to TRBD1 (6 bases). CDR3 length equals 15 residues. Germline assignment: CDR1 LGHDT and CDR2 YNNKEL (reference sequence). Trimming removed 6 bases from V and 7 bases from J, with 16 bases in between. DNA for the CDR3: TGTGCCAGCAGACTACAGGGAGGGGGGAATTCACCCCTCCACTTT. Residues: CASRLQGGGNSPLHF.

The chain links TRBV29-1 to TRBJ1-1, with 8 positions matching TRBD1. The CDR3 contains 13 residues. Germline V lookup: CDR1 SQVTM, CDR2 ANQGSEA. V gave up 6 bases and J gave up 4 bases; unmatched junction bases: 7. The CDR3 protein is CSVGDRGITEAFF. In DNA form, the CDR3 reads TGCAGCGTGGGCGACAGGGGAATCACTGAAGCTTTCTTT.

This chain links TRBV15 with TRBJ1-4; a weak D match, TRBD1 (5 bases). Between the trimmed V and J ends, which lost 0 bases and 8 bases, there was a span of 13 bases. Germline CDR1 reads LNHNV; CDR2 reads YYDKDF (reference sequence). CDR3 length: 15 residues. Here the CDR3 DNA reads TGTGCCACCAGCAGAGATCAGGGTGAGATGGAAAAACTGTTTTTT. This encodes CATSRDQGEMEKLFF.

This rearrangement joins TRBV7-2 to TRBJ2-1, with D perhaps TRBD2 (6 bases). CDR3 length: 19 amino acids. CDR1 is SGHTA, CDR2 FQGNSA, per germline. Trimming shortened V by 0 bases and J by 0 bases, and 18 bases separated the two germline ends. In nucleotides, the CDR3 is TGTGCCAGCAGCTTAGCGGGGAGAGTAGCGGCCCTCTCCTACAATGAGCAGTTCTTC. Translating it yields CASSLAGRVAALSYNEQFF. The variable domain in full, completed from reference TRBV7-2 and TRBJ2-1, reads GAGVSQSPSNKVTEKGKDVELRCDPISGHTALYWYRQSLGQGLEFLIYFQGNSAPDKSGLPSDRFSAERTGGSVSTLTIQRTQQEDSAVYLCASSLAGRVAALSYNEQFFGPGTRLTVL.

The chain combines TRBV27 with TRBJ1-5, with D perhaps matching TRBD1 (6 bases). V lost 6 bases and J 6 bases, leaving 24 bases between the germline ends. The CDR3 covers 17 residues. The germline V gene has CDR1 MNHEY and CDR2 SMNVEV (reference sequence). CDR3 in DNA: TGTGCCAGCAGCAACTTTAGGCAGGGACAACGGGTTCAGCCCCAGCATTTT. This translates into CASSNFRQGQRVQPQHF.

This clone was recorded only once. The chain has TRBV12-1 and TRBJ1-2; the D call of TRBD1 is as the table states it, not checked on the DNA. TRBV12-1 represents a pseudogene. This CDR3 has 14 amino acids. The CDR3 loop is CASSSQTPRWGYTF. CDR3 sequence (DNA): TGTGCCAGCAGCTCCCAGACACCCCGTTGGGGCTACACCTTC.

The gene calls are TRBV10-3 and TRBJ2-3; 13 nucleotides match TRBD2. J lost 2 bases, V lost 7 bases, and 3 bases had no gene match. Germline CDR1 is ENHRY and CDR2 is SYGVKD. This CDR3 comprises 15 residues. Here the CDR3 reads CAITGTSGTTDTQYF. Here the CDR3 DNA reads TGTGCCATCACCGGGACTAGCGGGACCACAGATACGCAGTATTTT.

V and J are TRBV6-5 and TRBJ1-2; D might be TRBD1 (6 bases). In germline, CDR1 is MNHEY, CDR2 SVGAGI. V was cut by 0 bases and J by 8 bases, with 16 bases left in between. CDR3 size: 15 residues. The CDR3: CASSYSNQGLAGYTF. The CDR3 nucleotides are TGTGCCAGCAGTTACTCAAACCAGGGGCTTGCAGGCTACACCTTC.